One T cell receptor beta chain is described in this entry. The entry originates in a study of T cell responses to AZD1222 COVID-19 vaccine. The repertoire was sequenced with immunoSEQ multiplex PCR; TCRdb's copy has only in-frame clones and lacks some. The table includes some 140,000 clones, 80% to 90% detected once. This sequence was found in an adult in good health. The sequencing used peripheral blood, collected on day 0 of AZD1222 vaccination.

The CDR3 nucleotides read TGTGCCAGCAGTTTATCCCAGGACAGGGGTAACTATGGCTACACCTTC. This codes for CASSLSQDRGNYGYTF. The chain carries TRBV27 and TRBJ1-2; 9 bases map to TRBD1. The CDR3 totals 16 residues. J gave up 1 base and V 0 bases, and 3 bases lay outside the gene matches. CDR1 is MNHEY, CDR2 SMNVEV, per germline (reference sequence).